This T cell receptor (beta chain) emerged from a study of cytomegalovirus exposure and HLA in healthy donors. Points from the study as a whole: Other equally common chains were less clonally expanded than HLA-associated TCR beta chains, a later analysis showed.

Nominal health characterized the donors when sampled, though unrecorded immune exposures were likely. Primers for the PCR totalled 60 Vbeta and 13 Jbeta. Only in-frame clones appear in the TCRdb table, and some are missing; sequencing was by immunoSEQ multiplex PCR. Among about 120,000 clones listed, 65% to 80% were seen once. Per germline, CDR1 SNHLY and CDR2 FYNNEI. The CDR3 has 11 amino acids. The V and J ends lost 8 bases and 1 base respectively, with 4 bases between them. As regards this clone: Its antigen remains unidentified.

The genes are TRBV2 and TRBJ2-3; D remains unclear. The sequence was collected from a woman between 40 and 50 years old in good health and CMV-seropositive. The specimen was PBMCs. The CDR3 DNA reads TGTGCCAGCCGAGGCACAGATACGCAGTATTTT. Its translation: CASRGTDTQYF.